This T cell receptor beta chain originates from a study of T cells expressing NK-cell markers. Study conclusions and caveats: There remained a lack of clarity about HCMV specificity of expanded NKG2C+ T cell clones. Dominance of the CD3+CD56-NKG2C+ fraction by these clonotypes also held in four donors.

TCR beta cDNA was generated via 5'RACE template switching incorporating UMIs. Reprocessing the 5' RACE reads, TCRdb reports a single entry for every CDR3 protein and omits DNA. The data include hundreds of thousands of distinct CDR3 sequences; the top ten clones carry under 7.5%. Concerning this clonotype: Antigen specificity is unknown.

The germline V gene encodes CDR1 LGHNA and CDR2 YSLEER. This CDR3 contains 14 residues. The sequence was obtained from a woman aged 18 to 75 in good health. The genes are TRBV4-3 and TRBJ1-2; TCRdb lists TRBD1, though no DNA is available to test this call. The sample comprised blood T cells: a sorted CD56 or NKG2C T cell subset, CD4+ or CD8+ T cells, or bulk PBMC T cells (not recorded which). The CDR3 region is CASSQPGQGNGYTF.